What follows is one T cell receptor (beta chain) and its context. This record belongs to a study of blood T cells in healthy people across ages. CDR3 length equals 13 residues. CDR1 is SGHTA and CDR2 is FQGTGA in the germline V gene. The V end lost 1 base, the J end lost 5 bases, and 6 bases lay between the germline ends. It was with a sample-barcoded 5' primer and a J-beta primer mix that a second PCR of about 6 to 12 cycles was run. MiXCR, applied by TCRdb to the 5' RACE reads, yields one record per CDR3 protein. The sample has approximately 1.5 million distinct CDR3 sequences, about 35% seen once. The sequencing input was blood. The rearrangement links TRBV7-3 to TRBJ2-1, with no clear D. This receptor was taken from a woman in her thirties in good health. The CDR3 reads CASSLSVDNEQFF. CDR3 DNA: TGTGCCAGCAGCTTAAGCGTGGACAATGAGCAGTTCTTC.